This T cell receptor (beta chain) derives from a study of T cell responses to AZD1222 COVID-19 vaccine. The CDR3 is 14 residues long. Trimming removed 5 bases from V and 2 bases from J, with 12 bases in between. Looked up from germline, CDR1 is MDHEN and CDR2 is SYDVKM. Whole-study results and caveats: At baseline, just five to seven AZD1222 recipients tested seropositive.

Points on this clone: What it binds is not known.

Profiled with immunoSEQ multiplex PCR; TCRdb holds only in-frame clones, not every one. The sample contains approximately 200,000 clones, about 94% of which appear only once. The source was peripheral blood, collected 28 days after the second dose of the MenACWY control vaccine. The receptor was derived from an adult who received the MenACWY meningococcal vaccine as a control. The chain uses TRBV28 and TRBJ2-5; unclear D gene. Here the CDR3 DNA reads TGTGCCAGCAGTACGTACCCGCGGCAAGAGACCCAGTACTTC. It is translated as CASSTYPRQETQYF.